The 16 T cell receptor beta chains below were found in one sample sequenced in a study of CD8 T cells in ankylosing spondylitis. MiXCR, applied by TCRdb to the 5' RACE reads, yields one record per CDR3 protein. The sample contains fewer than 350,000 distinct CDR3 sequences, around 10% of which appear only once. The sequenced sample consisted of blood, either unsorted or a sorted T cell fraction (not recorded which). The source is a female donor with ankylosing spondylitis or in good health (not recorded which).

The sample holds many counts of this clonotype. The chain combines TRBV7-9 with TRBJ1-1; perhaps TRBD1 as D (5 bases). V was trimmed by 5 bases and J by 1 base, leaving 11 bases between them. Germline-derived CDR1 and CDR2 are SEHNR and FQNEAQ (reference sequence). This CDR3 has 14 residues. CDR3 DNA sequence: TGTGCCAGCAGCCCCCGTCAGGGGAACACTGAAGCTTTCTTT. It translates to CASSPRQGNTEAFF.

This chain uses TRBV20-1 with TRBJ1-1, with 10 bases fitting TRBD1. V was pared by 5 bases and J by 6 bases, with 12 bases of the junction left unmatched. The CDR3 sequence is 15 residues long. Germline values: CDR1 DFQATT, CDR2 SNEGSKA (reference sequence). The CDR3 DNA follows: TGCAGTGCTCCACCGGGACAGGGGATCGGCGCTGAAGCTTTCTTT. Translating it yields CSAPPGQGIGAEAFF.

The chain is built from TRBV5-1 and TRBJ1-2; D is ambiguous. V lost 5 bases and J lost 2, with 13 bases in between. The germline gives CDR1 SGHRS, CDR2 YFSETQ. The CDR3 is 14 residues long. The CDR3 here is CASSPGVENYGYTF. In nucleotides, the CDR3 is TGCGCCAGCAGTCCAGGAGTAGAAAACTATGGCTACACCTTC.

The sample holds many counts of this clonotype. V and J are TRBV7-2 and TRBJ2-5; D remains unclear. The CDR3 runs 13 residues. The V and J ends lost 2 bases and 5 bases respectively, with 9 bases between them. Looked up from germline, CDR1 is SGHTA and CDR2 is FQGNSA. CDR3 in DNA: TGTGCCAGCAGCTTAAACCCACGGGAGACCCAGTACTTC. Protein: CASSLNPRETQYF.

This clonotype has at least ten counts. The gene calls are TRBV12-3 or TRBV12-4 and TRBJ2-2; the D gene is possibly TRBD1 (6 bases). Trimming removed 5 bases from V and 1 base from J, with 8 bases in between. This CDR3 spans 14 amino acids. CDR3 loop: CASSPTGNTGELFF. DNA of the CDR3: TGTGCCAGCAGTCCGACAGGGAACACCGGGGAGCTGTTTTTT.

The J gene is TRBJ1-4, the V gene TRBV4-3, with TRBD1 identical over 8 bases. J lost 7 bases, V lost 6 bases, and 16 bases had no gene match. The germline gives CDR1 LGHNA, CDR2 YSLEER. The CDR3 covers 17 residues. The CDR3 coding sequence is TGCGCCAGCAGTCTCGGGGACAGGCGGCTTAAGTCTGAAAAACTGTTTTTT. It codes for CASSLGDRRLKSEKLFF.

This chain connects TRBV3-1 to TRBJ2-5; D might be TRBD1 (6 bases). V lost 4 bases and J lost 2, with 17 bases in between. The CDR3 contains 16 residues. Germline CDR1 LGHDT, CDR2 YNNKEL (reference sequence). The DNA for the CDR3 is TGTGCCAGCAGCCCCTGGGACAAAGAGGAACAAGAGACCCAGTACTTC. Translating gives CASSPWDKEEQETQYF.

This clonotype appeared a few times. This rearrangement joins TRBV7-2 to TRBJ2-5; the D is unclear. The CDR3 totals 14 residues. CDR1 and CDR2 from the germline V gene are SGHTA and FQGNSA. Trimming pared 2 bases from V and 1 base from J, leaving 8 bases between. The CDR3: CASSLFPTQETQYF. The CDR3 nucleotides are TGTGCCAGCAGCTTATTTCCCACCCAAGAGACCCAGTACTTC.

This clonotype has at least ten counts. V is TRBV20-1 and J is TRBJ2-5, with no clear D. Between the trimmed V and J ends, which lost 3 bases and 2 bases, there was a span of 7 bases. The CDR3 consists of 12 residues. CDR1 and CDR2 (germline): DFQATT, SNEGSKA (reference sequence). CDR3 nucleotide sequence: TGCAGTGCTAGTCCGGAACAAGAGACCCAGTACTTC. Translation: CSASPEQETQYF.

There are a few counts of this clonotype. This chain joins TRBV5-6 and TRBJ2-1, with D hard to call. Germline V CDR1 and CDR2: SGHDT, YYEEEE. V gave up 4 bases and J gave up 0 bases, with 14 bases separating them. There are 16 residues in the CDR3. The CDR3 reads CASSPPSHSSYNEQFF. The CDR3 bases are TGTGCCAGCAGCCCGCCCAGCCACAGCTCCTACAATGAGCAGTTCTTC.

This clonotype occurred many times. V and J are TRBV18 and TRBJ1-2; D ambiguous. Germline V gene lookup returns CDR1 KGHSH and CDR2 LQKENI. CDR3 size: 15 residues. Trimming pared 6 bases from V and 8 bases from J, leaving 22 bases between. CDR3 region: CASSRPQAKREGYTF. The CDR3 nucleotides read TGTGCCAGCTCCCGCCCTCAAGCCAAGCGGGAAGGCTACACCTTC.

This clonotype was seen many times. DNA of the CDR3: TGCAGTGCCGCCTCGGGGGGCTCCAACTCCTACAATGAGCAGTTCTTC. Encoded protein: CSAASGGSNSYNEQFF. This chain links TRBV20-1 with TRBJ2-1; possibly TRBD2 for D (7 bases). The CDR3 totals 16 residues. Trimming stripped 6 bases from V and 0 bases from J, with 18 bases between. In germline, CDR1 is DFQATT, CDR2 SNEGSKA (reference sequence).

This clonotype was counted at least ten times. The DNA of the CDR3 is TGTGCCAGCAGTTTAATCTGGGGTTCGGAGACCCAGTACTTC. Its protein product is CASSLIWGSETQYF. V gene TRBV27 combines with J gene TRBJ2-5; no definite D call. CDR1 is MNHEY, CDR2 SMNVEV, per germline (reference sequence). The CDR3 contains 14 residues. V lost 2 bases, J lost 5 bases, and 12 bases lay in between.

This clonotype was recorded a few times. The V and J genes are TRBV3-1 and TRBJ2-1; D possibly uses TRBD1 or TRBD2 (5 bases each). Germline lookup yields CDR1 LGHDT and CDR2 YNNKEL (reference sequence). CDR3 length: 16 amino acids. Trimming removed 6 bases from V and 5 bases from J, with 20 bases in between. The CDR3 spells CASRRYDGTMNNEQFF. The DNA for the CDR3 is TGTGCCAGCAGGAGGTATGACGGGACGATGAACAATGAGCAGTTCTTC.

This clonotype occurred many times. CDR3 DNA sequence: TGCGCCAGCAGCACTTGGGGGCGCGAAGAGCCCCAGCATTTT. It specifies CASSTWGREEPQHF. The chain combines TRBV10-2 with TRBJ1-5; weak D call: TRBD1 (6 bases). The CDR3 is made up of 14 amino acids. Germline lookup yields CDR1 WSHSY and CDR2 SAAADI. Trimming removed 6 bases from V and 8 bases from J, with 17 bases in between.

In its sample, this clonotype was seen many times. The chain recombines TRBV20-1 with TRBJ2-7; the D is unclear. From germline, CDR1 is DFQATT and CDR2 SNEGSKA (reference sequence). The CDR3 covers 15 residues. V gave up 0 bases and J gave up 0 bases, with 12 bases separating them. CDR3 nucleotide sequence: TGCAGTGCTAGAGACTTATCGGGCGGCTCCTACGAGCAGTACTTC. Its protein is CSARDLSGGSYEQYF.